Listed below are T cell receptor beta chains from one sample, sequenced in a study of blood T cell repertoires in COVID-19. The repertoire was sequenced with immunoSEQ multiplex PCR; TCRdb's copy has only in-frame clones and lacks some. Of under 70,000 clones listed, under 90% are singletons. Sequencing input: peripheral blood. These receptors originate from a woman of 80 years or more with acute or convalescent COVID-19. The CDR3 runs from the conserved cysteine through the conserved F or W. A row's size may be missing; if present it is once, few, many or a size class.

CDR3: CASSIVEVDNSPLHF; V: TRBV19; size: .; J: TRBJ1-6
CDR3: CASSKESGGVYEQYF; V: TRBV21-1; size: .; J: TRBJ2-7
CDR3: CASSEESGGTPRTQYF; V: TRBV25-1; size: once; J: TRBJ2-5
CDR3: CASRTEKSQPQHF; V: TRBV19; size: .; J: TRBJ1-5
CDR3: CAIMGGMNTEAFF; V: TRBV10-3; size: .; J: TRBJ1-1
CDR3: CASSDRDGTEAFF; V: TRBV18; size: .; J: TRBJ1-1
CDR3: CASSEVIGQGAFYGYTF; V: TRBV6-1; size: .; J: TRBJ1-2
CDR3: CASSPGHQTTNEKLFF; V: TRBV9; size: .; J: TRBJ1-4
CDR3: CASSRSQNNSPLHF; V: TRBV19; size: .; J: TRBJ1-6
CDR3: CASSQVERGPEAFF; V: TRBV3-1/TRBV3-2; size: .; J: TRBJ1-1
CDR3: CASSLEQAYGYTF; V: TRBV12-3/TRBV12-4; size: .; J: TRBJ1-2
CDR3: CATTGDRDQPQHF; V: TRBV10-3; size: few; J: TRBJ1-5
CDR3: CASSTAGRSYEQYF; V: TRBV6-5; size: .; J: TRBJ2-7
CDR3: CASRSGTSGQETQYF; V: TRBV11-3; size: .; J: TRBJ2-5
CDR3: CASSPSPGQGFSGANVLTF; V: TRBV18; size: .; J: TRBJ2-6
CDR3: CASSIQENTEAFF; V: TRBV11-3; size: once; J: TRBJ1-1
CDR3: CASSVDRNYGYTF; V: TRBV18; size: .; J: TRBJ1-2
CDR3: CASSQEITRDTPYNEQFF; V: TRBV3-1/TRBV3-2; size: .; J: TRBJ2-1
CDR3: CASSPTQGPTNEKLFF; V: TRBV18; size: .; J: TRBJ1-4
CDR3: CASRPPGQSSGANVLTF; V: TRBV11-3; size: few; J: TRBJ2-6
CDR3: CASSFASGGTDTQYF; V: TRBV5-1; size: .; J: TRBJ2-3
CDR3: CSARREKLFF; V: TRBV20-1; size: .; J: TRBJ1-4
CDR3: CASGLGLRREGETQYF; V: TRBV12-5; size: few; J: TRBJ2-5
CDR3: CASSQGAGQETQYF; V: TRBV3-1/TRBV3-2; size: few; J: TRBJ2-5
CDR3: CASSRDSYGYTF; V: TRBV7-2; size: .; J: TRBJ1-2
CDR3: CASRRGRYRDGAIQYF; V: TRBV7-3; size: .; J: TRBJ2-4
CDR3: CASSLGARRENYGYTF; V: TRBV7-9; size: .; J: TRBJ1-2
CDR3: CAWSVMRGGQYEQYF; V: TRBV30; size: .; J: TRBJ2-7
CDR3: CASSLVFGEADTQYF; V: TRBV5-8; size: .; J: TRBJ2-3
CDR3: CASSQPGTVNTEAFF; V: TRBV7-8; size: .; J: TRBJ1-1
CDR3: CASSQELTGELFF; V: TRBV14; size: .; J: TRBJ2-2
CDR3: CASSQQMNTEAFF; V: TRBV14; size: .; J: TRBJ1-1
CDR3: CASSPGTQLSTDTQYF; V: TRBV6-2/TRBV6-3; size: .; J: TRBJ2-3
CDR3: CASSWGPTTSNYGYTF; V: TRBV19; size: .; J: TRBJ1-2
CDR3: CAWSGGHHSGNTIYF; V: TRBV30; size: .; J: TRBJ1-3
CDR3: CASREGQGAMNTEAFF; V: TRBV5-4; size: .; J: TRBJ1-1
CDR3: CSAPRDSGYTF; V: TRBV20-1; size: .; J: TRBJ1-2
CDR3: CASRQTGQGSYEQYF; V: TRBV6-5; size: .; J: TRBJ2-7
CDR3: CAWSGGGDQPQHF; V: TRBV30; size: .; J: TRBJ1-5
CDR3: CSAVDRAGQPQHF; V: TRBV29-1; size: .; J: TRBJ1-5
CDR3: CASSPDLGGDSPLHF; V: TRBV18; size: .; J: TRBJ1-6
CDR3: CASSSTPYYGYTF; V: TRBV6-5; size: .; J: TRBJ1-2